The entry below gives a single T cell receptor (beta chain) sequence along with its context. Its antigen remains unidentified. Regarding donors, all were healthy bone marrow donors. This entry is derived from a study of cytomegalovirus exposure and HLA in healthy donors. Notes on the study in general: A missense variant in DCLRE1C was later tied to TCR beta V- and J-gene trimming.

Use of 60 Vbeta and 13 Jbeta primers characterized the PCR. Data came from immunoSEQ multiplex PCR; TCRdb stores just in-frame clones and leaves some out. The repertoire consists of 40,000 to 55,000 clones, with approximately 77% occurring once and the leading ten covering around a tenth. The ends were cut back, 8 bases at V and 4 bases at J, with 17 bases in the middle. The CDR3 extends over 14 amino acids. Germline V CDR1 and CDR2: MDHEN, SYDVKM. Sequenced material: PBMCs. The receptor's source is a woman in her fifties or sixties in good health and CMV-seronegative. The chain couples TRBV28 to TRBJ1-2, with D perhaps TRBD1 (5 bases). CDR3 nucleotides: TGTGCCAGCTTCGTCAGCAGGGCTTCCTATGGCTACACCTTC. Encoded protein: CASFVSRASYGYTF.